This T cell receptor (beta chain) was identified in a study of identical twins. TCRdb processed the 5' RACE reads anew with MiXCR; each CDR3 protein has one entry. The sample lists some 760,000 distinct CDR3 sequences, roughly 20% occurring once. CDR1 and CDR2 (germline): SEHNR, FQNEAQ (reference sequence). The junction had 4 bases not matched to a gene; V was cut back by 5 bases and J by 3 bases. The CDR3 spans 13 residues. These data also formed part of another study, on T cells expressing NK-cell markers. This second study notes: Whether expanded NKG2C+ T cell clones recognized HCMV stayed uncertain.

The chain uses TRBV7-9 and TRBJ2-7, with 7 bases identical to TRBD2. This sequence was found in a woman younger than 35 in good health. Specimen: PBMCs. CDR3 nucleotides: TGTGCCAGCAGCACGCCGGGGGGCTACGAGCAGTACTTC. This translates into CASSTPGGYEQYF.